A selection of T cell receptor beta chains follows, all from one sample in a study of blood T cell repertoires in COVID-19. Clones were sequenced by immunoSEQ multiplex PCR, and TCRdb holds only the in-frame ones, with some missing. The repertoire holds 170,000 or so clones, with about 90% as singletons. The sequenced sample was PBMCs or T cells enriched from blood (not recorded which). These receptors came from a woman in her 50s who had recovered from COVID-19. Both conserved end residues are part of each CDR3. The D gene is left open where the match is weak. Clone sizes are given selectively: once, few, many, or a class where the clone is expanded.

size: NA; D: TRBD1; V: TRBV5-6; J: TRBJ1-3; CDR3: CASSWTGRTTGDTIYF; DNA: TGTGCCAGCAGCTGGACAGGGAGGACTACGGGAGACACCATATATTTT
size: NA; D: NA; V: TRBV5-6; J: TRBJ2-7; CDR3: CASSYREPYEQYF; DNA: TGTGCCAGCAGCTACCGGGAGCCCTACGAGCAGTACTTC
size: NA; D: NA; V: TRBV28; J: TRBJ1-1; CDR3: CASSERDNEAFF; DNA: TGTGCCAGCAGCGAGAGGGACAATGAAGCTTTCTTT
size: few; D: NA; V: TRBV6-2/TRBV6-3; J: TRBJ2-7; CDR3: CASSHSQGYEQYF; DNA: TGTGCCAGCAGCCATAGTCAGGGCTACGAGCAGTACTTC
size: NA; D: NA; V: TRBV18; J: TRBJ1-4; CDR3: CASSPGETNEKLFF; DNA: TGTGCCAGCTCACCAGGAGAAACTAATGAAAAACTGTTTTTT
size: NA; D: NA; V: TRBV30; J: TRBJ1-4; CDR3: CAWGKTGAPNEKLFF; DNA: TGTGCCTGGGGGAAGACAGGCGCCCCTAATGAAAAACTGTTTTTT
size: NA; D: NA; V: TRBV2; J: TRBJ1-4; CDR3: CASSNQGQNEKLFF; DNA: TGTGCCAGCAGCAACCAAGGACAGAATGAAAAACTGTTTTTT
size: NA; D: NA; V: TRBV12-3/TRBV12-4; J: TRBJ1-2; CDR3: CASSLRSNYGYTF; DNA: TGTGCCAGCAGTTTAAGGAGTAACTATGGCTACACCTTC
size: NA; D: TRBD1; V: TRBV12-3/TRBV12-4; J: TRBJ1-4; CDR3: CASTRTGEKLFF; DNA: TGTGCCAGCACCCGGACAGGGGAAAAACTGTTTTTT
size: NA; D: TRBD1; V: TRBV6-2/TRBV6-3; J: TRBJ2-7; CDR3: CASSGGQGSDEQYF; DNA: TGTGCCAGCAGTGGTGGACAGGGGTCAGACGAGCAGTACTTC
size: NA; D: TRBD2; V: TRBV6-5; J: TRBJ2-5; CDR3: CASRRGLAVRETQYF; DNA: TGTGCCAGCAGAAGGGGACTAGCGGTGCGAGAGACCCAGTACTTC
size: NA; D: NA; V: TRBV7-9; J: TRBJ1-1; CDR3: CASSSDRPNTEAFF; DNA: TGTGCCAGCAGCTCTGACAGACCGAACACTGAAGCTTTCTTT
size: NA; D: NA; V: TRBV7-8; J: TRBJ2-1; CDR3: CASSLATRGINEQFF; DNA: TGTGCCAGCAGCTTAGCGACTCGGGGGATCAATGAGCAGTTCTTC
size: NA; D: TRBD1; V: TRBV5-1; J: TRBJ2-3; CDR3: CASSSGQGKDTQYF; DNA: TGCGCCAGCAGCTCGGGACAGGGTAAAGATACGCAGTATTTT
size: few; D: NA; V: TRBV11-2; J: TRBJ1-2; CDR3: CASSSGQRYGYTF; DNA: TGTGCCAGCAGCTCCGGACAGCGGTATGGCTACACCTTC
size: NA; D: NA; V: TRBV7-8; J: TRBJ1-1; CDR3: CASSPTAFYTEAFF; DNA: TGTGCCAGCAGCCCGACAGCTTTCTACACTGAAGCTTTCTTT
size: NA; D: TRBD2; V: TRBV2; J: TRBJ2-5; CDR3: CASSEALLRGGETQYF; DNA: TGTGCCAGCAGTGAAGCCCTACTTAGGGGAGGGGAGACCCAGTACTTC